This TCR beta chain appears in the sequencing data of a study of blood T cell repertoires in COVID-19. Across the study: The analysed material was cDNA or gDNA that came from T cells, B-cell-depleted T cells, or PBMCs.

In the original analysis: Estimation of nucleated cell counts was performed using reference gene primer amplification. Generated by immunoSEQ multiplex PCR, the TCRdb table keeps only in-frame clones and is missing some. V, J and clone size were drawn from that table, and D and trimming were deduced from the DNA. The data show under 65,000 clones, approximately 87% seen once. The junction had 3 bases not matched to a gene; V was cut back by 1 base and J by 7 bases. The CDR3 consists of 13 residues. Looked up from germline, CDR1 is GTSNPN and CDR2 is SVGIG (reference sequence). V and J are TRBV30 and TRBJ2-1; 8 bases are a match to TRBD1. The sequence derives from a woman in her sixties with COVID-19, enrolled during active disease. The sequencing input was peripheral blood. The CDR3 bases are TGTGCCTGGAGTGGACGACAGGGGAATGAGCAGTTCTTC. This gives the protein CAWSGRQGNEQFF.